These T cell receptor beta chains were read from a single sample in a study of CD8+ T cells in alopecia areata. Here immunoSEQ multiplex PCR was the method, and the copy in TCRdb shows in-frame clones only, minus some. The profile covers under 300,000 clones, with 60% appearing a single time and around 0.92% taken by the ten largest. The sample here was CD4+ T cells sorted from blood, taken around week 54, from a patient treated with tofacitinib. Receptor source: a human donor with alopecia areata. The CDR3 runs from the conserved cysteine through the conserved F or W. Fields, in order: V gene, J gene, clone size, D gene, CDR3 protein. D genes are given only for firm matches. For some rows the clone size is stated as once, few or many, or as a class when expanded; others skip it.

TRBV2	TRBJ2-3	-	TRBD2	CASSETRGGPSSTDTQYF
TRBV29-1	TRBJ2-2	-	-	CSVEDLRIANTGELFF
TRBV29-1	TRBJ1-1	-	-	CSVEDGPRAGNTEAFF
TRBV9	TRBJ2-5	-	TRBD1	CASSTSTGVETQYF
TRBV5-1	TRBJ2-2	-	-	CASSLNAGTMTGELFF
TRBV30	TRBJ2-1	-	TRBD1	CAWCRLGQGPLDNEQFF
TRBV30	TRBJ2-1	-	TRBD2	CATGGYNEQFF
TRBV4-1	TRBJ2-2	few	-	CASSRDSRELFF
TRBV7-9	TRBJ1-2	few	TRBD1	CASSHGQGAHGYTF
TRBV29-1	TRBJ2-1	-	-	CSPWDPTGGVYNEQFF
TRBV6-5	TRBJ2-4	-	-	CASRELTSIQYF
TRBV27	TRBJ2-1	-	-	CASSPRGLWNEQFF
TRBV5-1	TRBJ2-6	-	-	CASSLLVGISGANVLTF
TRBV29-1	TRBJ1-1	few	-	CSVQFGGTEAFF
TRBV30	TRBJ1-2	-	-	CATNDRGYGYTF
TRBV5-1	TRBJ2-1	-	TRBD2	CASSLWLAGLSDYNEQFF
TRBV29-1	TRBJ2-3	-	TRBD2	CSVRWGQRGLTDTQYF
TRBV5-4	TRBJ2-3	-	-	CASSLAGGTDTQYF
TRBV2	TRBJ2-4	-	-	CASIFDMVKNIQYF
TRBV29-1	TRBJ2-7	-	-	CSVVETGSYEQYF
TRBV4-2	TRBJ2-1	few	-	CASSPTGQGYNEQFF
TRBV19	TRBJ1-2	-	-	CASSMRPFYGYTF
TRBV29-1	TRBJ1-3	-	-	CSVGQSSGNTIYF
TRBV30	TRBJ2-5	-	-	CAWTASYQETQYF
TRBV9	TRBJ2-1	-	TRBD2	CASSSDVAGGDEQFF
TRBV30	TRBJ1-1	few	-	CAWADGTSEAFF
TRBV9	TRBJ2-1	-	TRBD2	CASSARLAGSDEQFF
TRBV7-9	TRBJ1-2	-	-	CASRLVEDGYTF
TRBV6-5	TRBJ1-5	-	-	CASSQGQNQPQHF
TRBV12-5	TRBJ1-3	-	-	CASGFGENTIYF
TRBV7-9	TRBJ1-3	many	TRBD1	CASSPRGPDTIYF
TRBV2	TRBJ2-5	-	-	CASRGEEETQYF
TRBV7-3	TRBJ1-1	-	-	CASSFTGERTEAFF
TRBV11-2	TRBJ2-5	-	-	CASSQDLETQYF
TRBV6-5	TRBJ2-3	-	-	CASSAGTSTDTQYF
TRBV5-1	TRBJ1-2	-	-	CASSLAVGSNYGYTF
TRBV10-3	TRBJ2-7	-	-	CAISESIRNEQYF
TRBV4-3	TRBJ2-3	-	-	CASRGGHSGTDTQYF
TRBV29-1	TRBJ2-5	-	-	CSVEAPVETQYF
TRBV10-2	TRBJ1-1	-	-	CASSASTGRYTEAFF
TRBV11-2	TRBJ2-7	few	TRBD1	CASRPITGGASNEQYF
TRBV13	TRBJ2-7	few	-	CASSLLGPGSHEQYF
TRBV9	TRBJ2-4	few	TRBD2	CASSVGTSGAKNIQYF
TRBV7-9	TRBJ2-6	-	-	CASSARGSGANVLTF
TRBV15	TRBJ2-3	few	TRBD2	CATASGGRIDTQYF
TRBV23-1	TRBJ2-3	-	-	CASSQSPDISTDTQYF
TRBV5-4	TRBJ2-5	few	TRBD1	CASSFHGTGETQYF
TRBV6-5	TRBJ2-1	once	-	CASRRDDYNEQFF
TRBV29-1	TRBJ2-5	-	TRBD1	CSVGQGSETQYF
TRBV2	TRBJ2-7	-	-	CASREDSYEQYF
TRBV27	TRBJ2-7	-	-	CASSLGPGSYEQYF
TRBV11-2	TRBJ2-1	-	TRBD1	CASSPTGGAYNEQFF
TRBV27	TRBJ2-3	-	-	CASSRSPESDTQYF
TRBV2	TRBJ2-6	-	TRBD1	CASSRPGTGTGANVLTF